This entry concerns a single TCR beta chain. Its cognate antigen has yet to be identified. Nothing much larger sits one base from this clone, and base qualities are not available. Using the immunoSEQ assay, TCRB CDR3 regions were amplified from roughly 1.8 micrograms of genomic DNA, or from all available DNA when less than that was on hand. For multiplex PCR, 60 forward primers for TCR V beta segments and 13 reverse primers for J beta segments were used. Synthetic control templates were spiked into each sample at limiting dilution to estimate reads per starting template. The Illumina HiSeq System generated 87 bp sequencing reads. The original pipeline was this. PCR and sequencing errors were removed by merging closely related sequences with a nearest neighbor algorithm. TCR overlap was measured as the percentage of unique tumor TCR beta sequences that were also present in the peripheral blood of the same patient. TCRdb took over this immuneACCESS table, retaining in-frame rearrangements with V and J assigned. Such tables are incomplete; in checked studies, under half of the missing clones stem from an unresolved V gene, and the remainder is unexplained. V and J calls and clone size are those listed in that table; D and trimming were worked out from the DNA. Counted in this sample were 95,000 to 110,000 clones; more than 80% of them appeared once. In total, the top ten clones hold roughly 12% of the sample.

Patients were selected for having adequate residual fresh-frozen tumor tissue and more than two years of available survival data. None of the glioblastoma patients carried an isocitrate dehydrogenase mutation, although molecular status otherwise varied. PBMC were collected before vaccination, two weeks after the third vaccination, and at tumor progression if tumor progression occurred. Genomic DNA was extracted with the Qiagen DNeasy Blood extraction Kit. This sample is part of a study of glioma-infiltrating T cells after dendritic cell vaccination (dated by TCRdb to 2016 to 2017). Some background on the complete study: A cohort of 15 glioblastoma patients from Phase I and II dendritic cell vaccination trials was included, of whom 9 were newly diagnosed and 6 had recurrent disease. Autologous tumor lysate-pulsed dendritic cell vaccination was administered to the patients between about 2002 and 2013. To make the vaccine, monocyte-derived dendritic cells were cultured for 6 to 7 days with IL-4 and GM-CSF and then pulsed overnight with autologous tumor lysate. Each patient was given three intradermal dendritic cell vaccine injections, spaced two weeks apart, in the arm below the axilla. In glioblastoma patients vaccinated with dendritic cells, deep sequencing of TCR beta CDR3 regions served to measure tumor-infiltrating lymphocyte content and to compare repertoires between tumor and blood. TCR sequencing metrics, including TIL content and tumor-blood repertoire overlap, were correlated with survival after dendritic cell vaccination. General findings and caveats noted by the study authors: TCR clonality showed no direct relationship with survival, which suggests that a diverse polyclonal response may be important. The three-group TCR overlap response model was described as speculative and requiring prospective validation. After dendritic cell vaccination, a higher estimated pretreatment TIL content predicted longer time to progression and longer overall survival. The cohort was small and heterogeneous, only a few patients had full blood and tumor sets, and even fewer had initial-recurrent tumor pairs.

The CDR3 goes from the cysteine to the phenylalanine over 16 residues. The retained sequence is limited to the CDR3, 48 bases, with the frame set at the first base. As encoded in the germline V gene, CDR1 is MGHRA while CDR2 is YSYEKL. V was cut back by 1 base and J by 1 base, leaving a gap of 14 bases between them. This TCR was sampled from a human donor with glioblastoma. Sequencing used blood, obtained before dendritic cell vaccination. The V and J segments used are TRBV4-1 and TRBJ2-7, with a weak D call of TRBD2 (6 bases match). CDR3 reads: CASSQAPGLRSYEQYF. The nucleotide sequence is given as TGCGCCAGCAGCCAAGCGCCGGGACTCCGATCCTACGAGCAGTACTTC.